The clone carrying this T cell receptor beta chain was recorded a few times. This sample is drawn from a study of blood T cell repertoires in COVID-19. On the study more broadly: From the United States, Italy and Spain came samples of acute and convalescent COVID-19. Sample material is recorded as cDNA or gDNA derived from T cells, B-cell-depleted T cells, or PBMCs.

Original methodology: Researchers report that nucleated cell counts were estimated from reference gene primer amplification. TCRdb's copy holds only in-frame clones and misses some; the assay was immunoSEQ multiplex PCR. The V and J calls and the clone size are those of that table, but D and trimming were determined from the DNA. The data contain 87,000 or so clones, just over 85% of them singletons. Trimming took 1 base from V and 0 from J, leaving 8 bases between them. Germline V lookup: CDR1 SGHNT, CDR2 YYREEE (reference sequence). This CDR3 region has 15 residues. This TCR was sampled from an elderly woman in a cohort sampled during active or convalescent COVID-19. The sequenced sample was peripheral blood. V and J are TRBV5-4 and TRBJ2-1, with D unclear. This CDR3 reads CASSLIRSSYNEQFF. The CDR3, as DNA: TGTGCCAGCAGCTTGATTAGGAGCTCCTACAATGAGCAGTTCTTC.